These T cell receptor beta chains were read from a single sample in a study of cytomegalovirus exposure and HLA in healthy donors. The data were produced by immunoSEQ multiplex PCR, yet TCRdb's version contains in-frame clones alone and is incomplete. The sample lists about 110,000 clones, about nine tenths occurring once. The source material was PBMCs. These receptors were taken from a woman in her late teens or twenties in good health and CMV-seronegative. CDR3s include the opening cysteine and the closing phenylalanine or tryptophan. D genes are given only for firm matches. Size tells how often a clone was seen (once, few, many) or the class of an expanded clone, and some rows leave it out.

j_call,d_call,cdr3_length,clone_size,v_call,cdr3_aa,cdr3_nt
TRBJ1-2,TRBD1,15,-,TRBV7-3,CASSPPGQGIGGYTF,TGTGCCAGCAGTCCTCCGGGACAGGGTATTGGGGGCTACACCTTC
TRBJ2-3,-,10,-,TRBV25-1,CVSEGDTQYF,TGTGTCTCGGAGGGGGATACGCAGTATTTT
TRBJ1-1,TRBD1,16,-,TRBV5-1,CASSLGQGNINTEAFF,TGCGCCAGCAGCCTCGGACAGGGTAATATCAACACTGAAGCTTTCTTT
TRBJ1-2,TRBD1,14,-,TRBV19,CASSRDRRSYGYTF,TGTGCCAGTAGTAGGGACAGGAGAAGCTATGGCTACACCTTC
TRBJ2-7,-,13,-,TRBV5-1,CASRPKTGDEQYF,TGCGCCAGCAGACCAAAGACAGGCGACGAGCAGTACTTC
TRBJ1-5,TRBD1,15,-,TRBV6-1,CASSVGQGANQPQHF,TGTGCCAGCAGTGTTGGACAGGGGGCGAATCAGCCCCAGCATTTT
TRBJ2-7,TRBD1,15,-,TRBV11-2,CASSALPGGTYEQYF,TGTGCCAGCAGCGCGCTCCCAGGGGGCACCTACGAGCAGTACTTC
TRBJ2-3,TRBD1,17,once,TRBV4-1,CASSHPRKGASTDTQYF,TGCGCCAGCAGCCACCCCAGGAAGGGGGCTAGCACAGATACGCAGTATTTT
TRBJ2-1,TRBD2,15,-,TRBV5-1,CASSLAGQAGVEQFF,TGCGCCAGCAGCTTGGCCGGTCAAGCGGGGGTTGAGCAGTTCTTC
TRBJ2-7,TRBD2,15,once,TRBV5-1,CASSLMLAGEGEQYF,TGCGCCAGCAGCTTGATGCTAGCGGGAGAGGGCGAGCAGTACTTC
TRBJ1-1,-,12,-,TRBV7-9,CASGQPNTEAFF,TGTGCCAGTGGGCAGCCGAACACTGAAGCTTTCTTT
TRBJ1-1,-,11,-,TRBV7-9,CASSLRHEAFF,TGTGCCAGCAGCTTGAGACATGAAGCTTTCTTT
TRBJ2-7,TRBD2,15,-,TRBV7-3,CASSSYSGSSYEQYF,TGTGCCAGCAGCTCCTATAGCGGGAGCTCCTACGAGCAGTACTTC
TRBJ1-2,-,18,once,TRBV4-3,CASSQDPAREDLNYGYTF,TGCGCCAGCAGCCAAGATCCGGCCAGGGAGGATTTAAACTATGGCTACACCTTC
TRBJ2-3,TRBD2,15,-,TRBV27,CASRTTSVRADTQYF,TGTGCCAGCAGGACGACTAGCGTGAGGGCTGATACGCAGTATTTT
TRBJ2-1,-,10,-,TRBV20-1,CSATIGGQFF,TGCAGTGCTACCATCGGCGGGCAGTTCTTC
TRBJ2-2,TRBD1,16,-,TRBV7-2,CASSSRQGLNTGELFF,TGTGCCAGCAGCTCAAGACAGGGGCTAAACACCGGGGAGCTGTTTTTT
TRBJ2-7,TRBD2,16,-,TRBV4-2,CASSHSGLAPGDEQYF,TGTGCCAGCAGCCATTCTGGACTAGCTCCTGGGGACGAGCAGTACTTC
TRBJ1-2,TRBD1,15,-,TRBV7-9,CASSLGDRDNYGYTF,TGTGCCAGCAGCTTGGGGGACAGGGATAACTATGGCTACACCTTC
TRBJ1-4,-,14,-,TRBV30,CAWSVQYLDEKLFF,TGTGCCTGGAGTGTTCAGTATCTAGATGAAAAACTGTTTTTT
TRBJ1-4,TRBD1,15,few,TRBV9,CASSGTRTGNEKLFF,TGTGCCAGCAGTGGAACTCGGACAGGCAATGAAAAACTGTTTTTT
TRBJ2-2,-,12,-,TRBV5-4,CAVRAATGELFF,TGTGCCGTCCGAGCGGCAACCGGGGAGCTGTTTTTT
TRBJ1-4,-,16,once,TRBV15,CATSRDPGRWSEKLFF,TGTGCCACCAGCAGAGATCCAGGGAGGTGGAGTGAAAAACTGTTTTTT
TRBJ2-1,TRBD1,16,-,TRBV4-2,CASSQDPGQGSNEQFF,TGTGCCAGCAGCCAAGATCCCGGACAGGGGTCCAATGAGCAGTTCTTC
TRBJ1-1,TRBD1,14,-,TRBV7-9,CASSLVQGSPEAFF,TGTGCCAGCAGCTTAGTACAGGGGAGCCCTGAAGCTTTCTTT
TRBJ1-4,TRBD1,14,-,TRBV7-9,CASSFGTGSEKLFF,TGTGCCAGCAGCTTCGGGACAGGTAGTGAAAAACTGTTTTTT
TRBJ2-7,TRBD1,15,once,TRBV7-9,CASSSGTGGLYEQYF,TGTGCCAGCAGCTCTGGGACAGGGGGCCTCTACGAGCAGTACTTC
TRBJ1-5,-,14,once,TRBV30,CAWSFGVSNQPQHF,TGTGCCTGGAGTTTCGGGGTTAGCAATCAGCCCCAGCATTTT
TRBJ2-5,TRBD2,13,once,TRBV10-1,CASKASGQETQYF,TGCGCCAGCAAGGCTAGCGGGCAAGAGACCCAGTACTTC
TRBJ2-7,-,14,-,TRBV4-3,CASSQDRTAREQYF,TGCGCCAGCAGCCAAGACCGGACAGCTCGCGAGCAGTACTTC
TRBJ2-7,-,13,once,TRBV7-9,CASSLMQGYEQYF,TGTGCCAGCAGCTTAATGCAGGGCTACGAGCAGTACTTC
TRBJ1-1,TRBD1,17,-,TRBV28,CASSPYGTGGGWTEAFF,TGTGCCAGCAGCCCATACGGGACAGGGGGCGGGTGGACTGAAGCTTTCTTT
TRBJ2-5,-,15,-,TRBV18,CASSPPAGKQETQYF,TGTGCCAGCTCACCACCGGCGGGGAAGCAAGAGACCCAGTACTTC
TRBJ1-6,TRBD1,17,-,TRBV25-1,CASGDYRGPTYNSPLHF,TGTGCCAGCGGAGACTACAGGGGGCCTACTTATAATTCACCCCTCCACTTT
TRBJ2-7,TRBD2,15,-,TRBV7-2,CASSQGTSAYYEQYF,TGTGCCAGCAGCCAAGGGACTAGCGCTTACTACGAGCAGTACTTC
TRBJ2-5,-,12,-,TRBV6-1,CASSEGGETQYF,TGTGCCAGCAGTGAAGGGGGCGAGACCCAGTACTTC
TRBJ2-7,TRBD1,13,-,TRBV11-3,CASSFTGVGEQYF,TGTGCCAGCAGCTTCACAGGGGTAGGAGAGCAGTACTTC
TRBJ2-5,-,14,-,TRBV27,CASSSDSRPGTQYF,TGTGCCAGCAGTTCGGACAGTAGGCCAGGGACCCAGTACTTC